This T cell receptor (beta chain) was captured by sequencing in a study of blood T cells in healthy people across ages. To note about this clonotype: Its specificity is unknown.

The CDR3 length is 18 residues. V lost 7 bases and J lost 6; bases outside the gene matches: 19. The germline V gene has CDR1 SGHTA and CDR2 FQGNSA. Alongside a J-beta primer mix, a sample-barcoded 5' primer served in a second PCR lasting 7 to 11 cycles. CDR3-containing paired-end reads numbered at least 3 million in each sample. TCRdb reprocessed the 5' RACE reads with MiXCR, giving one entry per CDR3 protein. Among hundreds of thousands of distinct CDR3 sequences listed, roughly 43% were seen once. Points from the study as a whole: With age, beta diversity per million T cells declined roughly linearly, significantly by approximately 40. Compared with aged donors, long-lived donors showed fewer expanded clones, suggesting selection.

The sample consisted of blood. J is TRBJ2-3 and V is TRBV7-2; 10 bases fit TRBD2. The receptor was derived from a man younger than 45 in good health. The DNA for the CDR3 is TGTGCCAGCACCACCGGTTGGAGCGGGGGGGATCGCTGGGATACGCAGTATTTT. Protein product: CASTTGWSGGDRWDTQYF.